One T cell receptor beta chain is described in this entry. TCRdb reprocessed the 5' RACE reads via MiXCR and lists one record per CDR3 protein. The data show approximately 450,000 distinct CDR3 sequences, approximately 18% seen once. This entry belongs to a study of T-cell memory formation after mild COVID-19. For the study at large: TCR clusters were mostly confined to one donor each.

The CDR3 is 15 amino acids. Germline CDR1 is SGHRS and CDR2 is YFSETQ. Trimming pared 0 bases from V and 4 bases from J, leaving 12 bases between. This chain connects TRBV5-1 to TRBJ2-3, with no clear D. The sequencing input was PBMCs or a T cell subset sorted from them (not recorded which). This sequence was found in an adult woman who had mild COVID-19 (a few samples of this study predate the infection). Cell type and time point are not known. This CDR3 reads CASSLENLFPDTQYF. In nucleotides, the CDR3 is TGCGCCAGCAGCTTGGAGAACCTCTTTCCAGATACGCAGTATTTT.